The rows below give T cell receptor beta chains drawn from one sample of a study of molecular identifiers for immune sequencing clone quantification. TCRdb redid the calling of the PCR reads with MiXCR, one entry per CDR3 protein. The data show tens of thousands of distinct CDR3 sequences, about a third seen once. Source material: naive CD8+ T cells from blood, with Jurkat cell RNA spiked in. These receptors all come from a human donor in good health. Some libraries in this study had Jurkat cell RNA spiked in. The CDR3 runs from the conserved cysteine through the conserved F or W.

>TRBV6-2/TRBV6-3
CASCIWTGTMSTDTQYF
>TRBV29-1
CSVEDLQGAFF
>TRBV6-2/TRBV6-3
CASSQPPTSGPSTDTQYF
>TRBV7-8
CASSRLAGENEQFF
>TRBV9
CASSSSDRVSYEQYF
>TRBV2
CASSEVRRSPYEQYF
>TRBV27
CASSAAGISYEQYF
>TRBV5-4
CASSLEQGPPETQYF
>TRBV27
CASSLDSAYEQYF
>TRBV4-3
CASSQDRSGGAGLYEQYF
>TRBV19
CASSITGITYEQYF
>TRBV6-2/TRBV6-3
CASSYGSPRGRTDTQYF
>TRBV2
CASRGTEGGTYEQYF
>TRBV6-5
CASSWNRNLPLHF
>TRBV6-2/TRBV6-3
CASSVTGTGAYEQYF
>TRBV20-1
CSARSHDRDRVYEQYF
>TRBV15
CATSVQGKDEQYF
>TRBV12-3/TRBV12-4
CASSPGQGYQPQHF
>TRBV11-2
CASSSLITGELFF
>TRBV29-1
CSVPGQGTGEQFF
>TRBV10-3
CAISDPGGTDTQYF
>TRBV11-2
CASSNPWVSTDTQYF
>TRBV4-1
CASSQLPLNTEAFF
>TRBV19
CASSMGVRYEQFF
>TRBV28
CASSLQRRTGENIQYF
>TRBV20-1
CSATQAGGTELFF
>TRBV5-5
CASSLAPGTGELFF
>TRBV2
CASCVKGAGAGELFF
>TRBV4-1
CASGQDVVSGEKLFF
>TRBV4-1
CASSHQSPSTATQYF
>TRBV2
CASLGQTYEQYF
>TRBV14
CASRIQGDTEAFF
>TRBV12-3/TRBV12-4
CASSKLHNQPQHF
>TRBV3-1
CASSQGPVYSGANVLTF
>TRBV6-2/TRBV6-3
CASGHREVYSNQPQHF
>TRBV9
CACSLYGNQPQHF
>TRBV3-1
CASSQVAFSGSSYEQCF
>TRBV29-1
CSAGEQNTGELFF
>TRBV28
CASRIGRVTEAFF
>TRBV7-6
CASSSPSGSRTDTQYF
>TRBV6-5
CASSSPPLGTDTQYF
>TRBV28
CASSLSEVYLGKTQYF
>TRBV20-1
CSASVLPRSSAKNIQYF
>TRBV29-1
CSVERQGKGETQYF
>TRBV5-1
CASSLDLAPNTEAFF
>TRBV4-1
CASSQDHLYSSQPQHF
>TRBV20-1
CSAWSRLTNTGELFF
>TRBV15
CATSRDVAGNNEQFF
>TRBV4-3
CASSLAGRDADTQYF
>TRBV10-3
CAIAGATSTDTQYF
>TRBV6-2/TRBV6-3
CASSFWELVDEQFF
>TRBV3-1
CASSQGWQALQEEKLFF
>TRBV4-3
CASSPGTSFTDTQYF
>TRBV13
CASSITRDPTTYF